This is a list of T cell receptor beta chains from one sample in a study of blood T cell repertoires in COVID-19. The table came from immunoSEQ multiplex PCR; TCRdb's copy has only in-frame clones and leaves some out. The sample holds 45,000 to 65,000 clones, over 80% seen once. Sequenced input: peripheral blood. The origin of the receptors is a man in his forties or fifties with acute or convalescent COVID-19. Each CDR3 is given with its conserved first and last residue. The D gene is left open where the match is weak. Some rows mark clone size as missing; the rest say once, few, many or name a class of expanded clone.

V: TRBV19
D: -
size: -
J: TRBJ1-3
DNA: TGTGCCAGTAGTGCAGTAGCGCTCTCTGGAAACACCATATATTTT
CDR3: CASSAVALSGNTIYF

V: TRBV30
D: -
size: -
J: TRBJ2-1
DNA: TGTGCCTGGACTAGGAGTGGGTTCGATGAGCAGTTCTTC
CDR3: CAWTRSGFDEQFF

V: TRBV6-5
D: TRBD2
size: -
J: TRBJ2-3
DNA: TGTGCCAGCAGCGGACTAGCGGTTAGCACAGATACGCAGTATTTT
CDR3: CASSGLAVSTDTQYF

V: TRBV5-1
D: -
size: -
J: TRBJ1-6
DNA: TGCGCCAGCAGCTTGGAGTCTAGGGCAGGGAACTCACCCCTCCACTTT
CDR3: CASSLESRAGNSPLHF

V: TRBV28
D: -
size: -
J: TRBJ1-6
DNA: TGTGCCAGCAGTTTATTGTCGGGGAATTCACCCCTCCACTTT
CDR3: CASSLLSGNSPLHF

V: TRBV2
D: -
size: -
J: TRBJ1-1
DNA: TGTGCGCTGGGGGGTACGAGCACTGAAGCTTTCTTT
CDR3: CALGGTSTEAFF

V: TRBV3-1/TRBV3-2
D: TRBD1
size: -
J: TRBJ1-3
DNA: TGTGCCAGCAGTCCGACAGGGGCTGGAAACACCATATATTTT
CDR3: CASSPTGAGNTIYF

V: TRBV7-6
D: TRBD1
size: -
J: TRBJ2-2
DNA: TGTGCCAGCAGCTCACATAAGCGGACAGGGAAGGCCGGGGAGCTGTTTTTT
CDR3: CASSSHKRTGKAGELFF

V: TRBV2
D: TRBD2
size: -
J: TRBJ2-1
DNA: TGTGCCAGCAGCAGGAGCACGGGGACTAGCGGATCCTACAATGAGCAGTTCTTC
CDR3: CASSRSTGTSGSYNEQFF

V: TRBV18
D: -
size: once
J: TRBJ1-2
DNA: TGTGCCAGCTCCGCCATCACGACTCCGGGTGGTGGCTACACCTTC
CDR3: CASSAITTPGGGYTF

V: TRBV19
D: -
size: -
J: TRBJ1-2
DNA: TGTGCCAGTAGTATAACACAGAAGCTCTATGGCTACACCTTC
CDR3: CASSITQKLYGYTF

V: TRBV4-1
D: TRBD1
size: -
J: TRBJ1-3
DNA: TGCGCCAGCAGCCCGGGGACAGGGTCTAGTAACACCATATATTTT
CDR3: CASSPGTGSSNTIYF

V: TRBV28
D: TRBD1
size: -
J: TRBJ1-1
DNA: TGTGCCAGCAGTTCTTCCGGGACAGGGGGCACTGAAGCTTTCTTT
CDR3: CASSSSGTGGTEAFF

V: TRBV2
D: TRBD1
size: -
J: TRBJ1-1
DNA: TGTGCCAGCAGGGAGGAGGCGTCTGGGACAGGGATCACTGAAGCTTTCTTT
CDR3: CASREEASGTGITEAFF

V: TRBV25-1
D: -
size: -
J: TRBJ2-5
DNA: TGTGCCAGCAGTGACGCGTTCCGGGAGACCCAGTACTTC
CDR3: CASSDAFRETQYF

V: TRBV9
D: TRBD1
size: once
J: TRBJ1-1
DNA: TGTGCCAGCAGCCCAATAGGGACAGTTTTCACTGAAGCTTTCTTT
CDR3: CASSPIGTVFTEAFF

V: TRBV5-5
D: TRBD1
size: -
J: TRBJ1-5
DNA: TGTGCCAGCAGCTTGGCGACAGGGAATCAGCCCCAGCATTTT
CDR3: CASSLATGNQPQHF

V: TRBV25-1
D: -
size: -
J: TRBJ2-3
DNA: TGTGCCAGCAGTGAATTGGGCGGCACAGATACGCAGTATTTT
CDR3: CASSELGGTDTQYF

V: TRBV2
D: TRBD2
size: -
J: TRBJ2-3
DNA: TGTGCCAGCAGTGCTGAGACTAGCGGCACAGATACGCAGTATTTT
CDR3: CASSAETSGTDTQYF

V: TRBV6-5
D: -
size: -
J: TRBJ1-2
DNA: TGTGCCAGCAGTTACGGGGCCCGGGGGGGCTACACCTTC
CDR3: CASSYGARGGYTF

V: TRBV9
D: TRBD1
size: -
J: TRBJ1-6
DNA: TGTGCCAGCAGCTTTAAGGGGGCGCGGGATTCACCCCTCCACTTT
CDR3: CASSFKGARDSPLHF

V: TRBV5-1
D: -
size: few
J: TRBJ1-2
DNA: TGCGCCAGCAGCTTGGGGCAGGTTGATGGCTACACCTTC
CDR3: CASSLGQVDGYTF